These T cell receptor beta chains were read from a single sample in a study of cytomegalovirus exposure and HLA in healthy donors. Measured with immunoSEQ multiplex PCR; TCRdb has only the in-frame clones, and not every one. The sample shows tens of thousands of clones, around 82% of them seen only once. Material: PBMCs. These receptors all stem from a woman younger than 30 in good health and CMV-seropositive. Both conserved end residues are part of each CDR3. Each record gives: V gene, J gene, D gene, CDR3 protein. A D gene is named only where the DNA matches it firmly.

>TRBV5-1|TRBJ1-2|TRBD1
CASSLFPGQGGDGYTF
>TRBV5-3|TRBJ2-7|.
CARSRTGRLRGPYEQYF
>TRBV5-1|TRBJ2-3|TRBD1
CASSLDGQGYTDTQYF
>TRBV5-1|TRBJ2-1|TRBD1
CASSFRGQGAYNEQFF
>TRBV15|TRBJ1-6|TRBD1
CATSRTGDSTPLHF
>TRBV11-2|TRBJ2-1|TRBD1
CASSLQGAGYNEQFF
>TRBV15|TRBJ1-4|TRBD1
CATSSSSGTGEEKLFF
>TRBV5-1|TRBJ1-6|TRBD1
CASSSAGTATNSPLHF
>TRBV30|TRBJ2-7|TRBD2
CAWIGREGYEQYF
>TRBV5-1|TRBJ2-7|.
CASSPLRGDSGVEQYF
>TRBV4-2|TRBJ2-6|TRBD2
CASSTGGGSGANVLTF
>TRBV5-1|TRBJ2-5|TRBD2
CASSSGGLAGRETQYF
>TRBV2|TRBJ2-7|TRBD2
CASSDSGRRSYEQYF
>TRBV27|TRBJ1-2|TRBD1
CASSLTGQGNYGYTF
>TRBV19|TRBJ1-3|.
CATSGGPDSGNTIYF
>TRBV2|TRBJ1-6|TRBD1
CASSDPGQGLYNSPLHF